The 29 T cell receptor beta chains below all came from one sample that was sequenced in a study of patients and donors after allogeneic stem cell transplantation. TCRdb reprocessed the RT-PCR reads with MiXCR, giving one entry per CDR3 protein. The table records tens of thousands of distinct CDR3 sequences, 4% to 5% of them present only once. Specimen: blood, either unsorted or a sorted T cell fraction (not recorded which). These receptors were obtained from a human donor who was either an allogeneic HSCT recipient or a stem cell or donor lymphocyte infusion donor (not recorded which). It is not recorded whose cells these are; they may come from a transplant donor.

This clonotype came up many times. CDR3 region: CARSFGRGDEQYF. The CDR3 coding sequence is TGTGCCAGAAGCTTTGGTAGAGGGGACGAGCAGTACTTC. V and J are TRBV5-3 and TRBJ2-7; D may match TRBD1 or TRBD2 (5 bases each). TRBV5-3 is noted as an ORF with a role that remains uncertain. Deletions cut 2 bases from V and 5 bases from J, with 11 bases between. This CDR3 has 13 amino acids.

In DNA, the CDR3 is TGTGCCAGCAGTGAACCAGCGAAAGCTTTCTTT. It specifies CASSEPAKAFF. V gene TRBV2 combines with J gene TRBJ1-1; no clear D gene. V was shortened by 2 bases and J by 9 bases, with 7 bases between the two germline ends. The CDR3 consists of 11 residues. Germline-derived CDR1 and CDR2 are SNHLY and FYNNEI.

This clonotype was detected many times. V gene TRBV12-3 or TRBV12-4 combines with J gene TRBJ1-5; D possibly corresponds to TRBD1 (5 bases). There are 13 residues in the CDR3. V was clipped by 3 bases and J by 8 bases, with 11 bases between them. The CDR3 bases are TGTGCCAGCAGTTTCGGGGCGGGTGAGCCCCAGCATTTT. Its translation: CASSFGAGEPQHF.

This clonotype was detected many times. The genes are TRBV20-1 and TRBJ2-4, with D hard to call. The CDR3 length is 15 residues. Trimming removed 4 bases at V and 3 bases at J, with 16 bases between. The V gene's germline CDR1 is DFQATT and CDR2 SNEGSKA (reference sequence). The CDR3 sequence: CSATDPPKDKNIQYF. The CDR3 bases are TGCAGTGCTACCGACCCCCCGAAGGACAAAAACATTCAGTACTTC.

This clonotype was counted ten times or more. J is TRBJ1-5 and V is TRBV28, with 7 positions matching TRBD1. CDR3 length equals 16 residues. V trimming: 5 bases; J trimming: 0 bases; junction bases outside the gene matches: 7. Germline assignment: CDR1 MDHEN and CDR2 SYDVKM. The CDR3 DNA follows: TGTGCCAGCAGTGCAGGGGGTCGCGATAGCAATCAGCCCCAGCATTTT. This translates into CASSAGGRDSNQPQHF.

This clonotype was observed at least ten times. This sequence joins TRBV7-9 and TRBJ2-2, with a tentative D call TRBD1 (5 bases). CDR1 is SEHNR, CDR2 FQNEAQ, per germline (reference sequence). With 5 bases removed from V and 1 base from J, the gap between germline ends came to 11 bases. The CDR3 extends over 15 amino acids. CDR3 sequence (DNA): TGTGCCAGCAGCGGCAGACAGAAGAACACCGGGGAGCTGTTTTTT. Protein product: CASSGRQKNTGELFF. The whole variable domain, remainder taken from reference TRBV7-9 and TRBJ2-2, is DTGVSQNPRHKITKRGQNVTFRCDPISEHNRLYWYRQTLGQGPEFLTYFQNEAQLEKSRLLSDRFSAERPKGSFSTLEIQRTEQGDSAMYLCASSGRQKNTGELFFGEGSRLTVL.

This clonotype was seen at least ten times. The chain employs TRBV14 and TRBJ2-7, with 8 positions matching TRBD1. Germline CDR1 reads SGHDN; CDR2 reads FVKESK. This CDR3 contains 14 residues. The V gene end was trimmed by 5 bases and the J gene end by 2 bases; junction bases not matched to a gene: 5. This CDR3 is CASSYGQGPYEQYF. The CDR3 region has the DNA TGTGCCAGCAGCTACGGACAGGGCCCCTACGAGCAGTACTTC.

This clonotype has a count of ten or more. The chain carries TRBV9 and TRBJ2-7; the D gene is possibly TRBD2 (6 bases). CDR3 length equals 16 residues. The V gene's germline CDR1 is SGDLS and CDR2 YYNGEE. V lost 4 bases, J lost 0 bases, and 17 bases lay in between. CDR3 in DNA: TGTGCCAGCAGCCTCAGAGGCGGGGACTTCTCCTACGAGCAGTACTTC. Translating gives CASSLRGGDFSYEQYF.

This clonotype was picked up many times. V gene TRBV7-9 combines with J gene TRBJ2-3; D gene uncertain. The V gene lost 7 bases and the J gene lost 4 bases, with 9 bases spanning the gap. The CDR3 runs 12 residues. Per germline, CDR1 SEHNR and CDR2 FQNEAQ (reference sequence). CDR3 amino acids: CASNLLADTQYF. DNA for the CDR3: TGTGCCAGCAACCTCTTAGCAGATACGCAGTATTTT.

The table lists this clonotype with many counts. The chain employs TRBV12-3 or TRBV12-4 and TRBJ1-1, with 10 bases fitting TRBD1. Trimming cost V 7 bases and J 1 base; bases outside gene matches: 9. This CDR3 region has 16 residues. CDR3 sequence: CASNDPGQGTNTEAFF. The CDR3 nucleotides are TGTGCCAGCAACGACCCGGGACAGGGGACGAACACTGAAGCTTTCTTT.

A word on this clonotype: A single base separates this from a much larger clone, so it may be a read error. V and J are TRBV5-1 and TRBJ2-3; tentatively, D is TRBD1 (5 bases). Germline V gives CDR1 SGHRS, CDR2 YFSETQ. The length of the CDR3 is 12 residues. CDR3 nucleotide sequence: TGCGCCAGCAGCAGGAGCACAGGTACGCAGTATTTT. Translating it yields CASSRSTGTQYF.

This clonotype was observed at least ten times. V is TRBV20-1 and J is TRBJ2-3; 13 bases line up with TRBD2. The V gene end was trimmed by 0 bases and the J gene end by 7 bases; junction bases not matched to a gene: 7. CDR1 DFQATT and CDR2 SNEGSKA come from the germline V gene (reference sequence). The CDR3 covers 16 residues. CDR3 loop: CSARDPRTSGRHTQYF. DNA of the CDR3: TGCAGTGCTAGAGATCCCAGGACTAGCGGGAGACATACGCAGTATTTT.

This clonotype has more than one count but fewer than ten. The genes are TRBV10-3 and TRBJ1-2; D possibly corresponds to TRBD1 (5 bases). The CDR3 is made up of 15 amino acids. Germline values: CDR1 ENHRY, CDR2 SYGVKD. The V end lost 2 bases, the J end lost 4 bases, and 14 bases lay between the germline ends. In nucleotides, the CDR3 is TGTGCCATCAGTGAGGGGCAGGGCCTTCCCTATGGCTACACCTTC. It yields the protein CAISEGQGLPYGYTF.

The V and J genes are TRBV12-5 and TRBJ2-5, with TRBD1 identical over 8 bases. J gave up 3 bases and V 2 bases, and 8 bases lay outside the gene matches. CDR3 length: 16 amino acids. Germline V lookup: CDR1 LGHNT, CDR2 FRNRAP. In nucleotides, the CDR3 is TGTGCTAGTGGTTTGCCCACGTGGACAGGGAAAGAGACCCAGTACTTC. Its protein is CASGLPTWTGKETQYF.

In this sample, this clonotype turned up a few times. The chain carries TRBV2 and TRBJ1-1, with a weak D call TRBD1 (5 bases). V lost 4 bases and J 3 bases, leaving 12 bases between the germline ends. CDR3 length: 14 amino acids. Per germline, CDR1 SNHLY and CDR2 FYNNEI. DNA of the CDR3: TGTGCCAGCAGTGTGGGGGGGAGAGACACTGAAGCTTTCTTT. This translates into CASSVGGRDTEAFF.

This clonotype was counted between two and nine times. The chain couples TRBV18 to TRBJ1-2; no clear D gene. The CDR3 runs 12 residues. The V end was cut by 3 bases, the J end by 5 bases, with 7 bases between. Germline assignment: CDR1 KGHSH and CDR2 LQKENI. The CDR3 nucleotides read TGTGCCAGCTCACCTGCGGGGTATGGCTACACCTTC. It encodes CASSPAGYGYTF.

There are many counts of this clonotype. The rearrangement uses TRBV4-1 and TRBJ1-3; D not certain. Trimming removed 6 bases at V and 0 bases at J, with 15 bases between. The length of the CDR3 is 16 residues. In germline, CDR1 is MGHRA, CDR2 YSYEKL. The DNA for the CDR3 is TGCGCCAGCAGGGGAGACGGATACTTCTCTGGAAACACCATATATTTT. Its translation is CASRGDGYFSGNTIYF.

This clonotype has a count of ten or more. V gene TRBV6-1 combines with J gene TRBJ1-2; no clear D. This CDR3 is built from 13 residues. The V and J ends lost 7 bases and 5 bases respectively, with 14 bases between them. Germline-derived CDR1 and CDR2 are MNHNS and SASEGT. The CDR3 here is CASTSRQPYGYTF. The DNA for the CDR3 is TGTGCCAGCACTTCTAGGCAACCTTATGGCTACACCTTC.

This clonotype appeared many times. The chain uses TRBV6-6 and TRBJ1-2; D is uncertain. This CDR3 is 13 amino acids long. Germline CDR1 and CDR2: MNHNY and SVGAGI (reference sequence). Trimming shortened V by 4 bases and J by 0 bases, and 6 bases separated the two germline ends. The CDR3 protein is CASSLDPNYGYTF. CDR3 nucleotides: TGTGCCAGCAGTTTGGACCCTAACTATGGCTACACCTTC.

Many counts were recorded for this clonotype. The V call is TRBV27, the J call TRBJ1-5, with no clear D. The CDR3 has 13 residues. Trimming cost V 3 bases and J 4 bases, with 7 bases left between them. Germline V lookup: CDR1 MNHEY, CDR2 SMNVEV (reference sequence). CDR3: CASSFVGNQPQHF. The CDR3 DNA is TGTGCCAGCAGTTTTGTCGGGAATCAGCCCCAGCATTTT.

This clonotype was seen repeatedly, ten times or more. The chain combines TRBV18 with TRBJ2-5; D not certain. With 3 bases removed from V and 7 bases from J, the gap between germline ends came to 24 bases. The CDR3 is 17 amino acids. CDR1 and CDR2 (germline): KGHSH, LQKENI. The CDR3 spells CASSPYRVDPEERTQYF. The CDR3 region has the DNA TGTGCCAGCTCACCCTACCGCGTAGACCCTGAAGAGAGGACCCAGTACTTC.

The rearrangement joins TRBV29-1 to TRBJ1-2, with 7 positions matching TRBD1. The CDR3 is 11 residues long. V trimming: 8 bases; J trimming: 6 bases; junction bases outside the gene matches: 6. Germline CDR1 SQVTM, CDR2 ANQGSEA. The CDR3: CSLGQVDGYTF. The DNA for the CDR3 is TGCAGCCTAGGACAGGTGGATGGCTACACCTTC. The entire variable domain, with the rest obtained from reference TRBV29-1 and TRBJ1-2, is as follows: SAVISQKPSRDICQRGTSLTIQCQVDSQVTMMFWYRQQPGQSLTLIATANQGSEATYESGFVIDKFPISRPNLTFSTLTVSNMSPEDSSIYLCSLGQVDGYTFGSGTRLTVV.

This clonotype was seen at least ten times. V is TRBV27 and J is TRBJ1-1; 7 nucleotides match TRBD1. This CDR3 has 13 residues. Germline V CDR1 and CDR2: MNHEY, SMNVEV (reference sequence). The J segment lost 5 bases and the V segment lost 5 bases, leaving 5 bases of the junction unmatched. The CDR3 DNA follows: TGTGCCAGCAGTCTACAGGGGAGGACTGAAGCTTTCTTT. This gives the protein CASSLQGRTEAFF.

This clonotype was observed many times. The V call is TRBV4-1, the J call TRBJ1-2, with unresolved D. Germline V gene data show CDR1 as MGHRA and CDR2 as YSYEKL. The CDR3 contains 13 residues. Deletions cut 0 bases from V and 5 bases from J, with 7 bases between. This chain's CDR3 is CASSQDGPYGYTF. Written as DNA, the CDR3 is TGCGCCAGCAGCCAAGATGGCCCTTATGGCTACACCTTC.

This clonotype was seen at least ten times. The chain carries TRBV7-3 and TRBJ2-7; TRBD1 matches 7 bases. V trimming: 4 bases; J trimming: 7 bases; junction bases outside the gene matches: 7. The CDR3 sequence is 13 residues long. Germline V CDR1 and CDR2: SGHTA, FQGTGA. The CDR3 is CASSSQGYGEQYF. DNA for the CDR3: TGTGCCAGCAGCTCACAGGGGTATGGTGAGCAGTACTTC.

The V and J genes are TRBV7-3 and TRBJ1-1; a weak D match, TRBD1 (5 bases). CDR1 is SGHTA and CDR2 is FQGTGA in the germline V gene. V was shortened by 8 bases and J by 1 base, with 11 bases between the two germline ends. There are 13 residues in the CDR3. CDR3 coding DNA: TGTGCCAGCGGGTGGGGGACGAACACTGAAGCTTTCTTT. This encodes CASGWGTNTEAFF. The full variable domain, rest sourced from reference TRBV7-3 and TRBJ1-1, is GAGVSQTPSNKVTEKGKYVELRCDPISGHTALYWYRQSLGQGPEFLIYFQGTGAADDSGLPNDRFFAVRPEGSVSTLKIQRTERGDSAVYLCASGWGTNTEAFFGQGTRLTVV.

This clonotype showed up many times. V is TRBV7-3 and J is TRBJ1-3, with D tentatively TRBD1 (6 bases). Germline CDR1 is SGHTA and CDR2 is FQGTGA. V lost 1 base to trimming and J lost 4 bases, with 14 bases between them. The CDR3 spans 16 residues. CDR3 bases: TGTGCCAGCAGCTTAATTCCGGGACACGGCGGAAACACCATATATTTT. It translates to CASSLIPGHGGNTIYF.

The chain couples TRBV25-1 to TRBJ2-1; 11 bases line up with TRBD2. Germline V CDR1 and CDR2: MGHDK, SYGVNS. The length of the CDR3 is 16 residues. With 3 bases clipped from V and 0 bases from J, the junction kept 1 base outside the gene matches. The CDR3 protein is CASSDSGRVSYNEQFF. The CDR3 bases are TGTGCCAGCAGTGATAGCGGGAGGGTCTCCTACAATGAGCAGTTCTTC.

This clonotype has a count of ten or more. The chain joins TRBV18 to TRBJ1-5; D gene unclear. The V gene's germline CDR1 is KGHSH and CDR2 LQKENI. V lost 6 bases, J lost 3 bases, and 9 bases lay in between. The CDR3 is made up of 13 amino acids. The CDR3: CASSPDLNQPQHF. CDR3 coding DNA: TGTGCCAGCTCCCCAGACCTCAATCAGCCCCAGCATTTT.